The present TCR beta chain was sequenced within a study of cytomegalovirus exposure and HLA in healthy donors. The study, taken as a whole, reports: Most CMV-associated TCR beta chains appeared HLA-restricted in a later analysis.

PCR amplification relied on 60 Vbeta primers (plus 13 Jbeta primers). TCRdb's table, derived via immunoSEQ multiplex PCR, lists solely in-frame clones and lacks some. The sample lists 140,000 or so clones, about four fifths occurring once. The sample holds a few counts of this clone. No antigen is known for it. The ends lost 7 bases at V and 4 bases at J; junction bases unmatched: 12. CDR1 is SGHRS and CDR2 is YFSETQ in the germline V gene. The CDR3 length is 16 residues. The chain couples TRBV5-1 to TRBJ1-4, with 8 bases identical to TRBD1. This receptor was taken from a man aged 40-50 years in good health and CMV-seronegative. Input material: PBMCs. CDR3 DNA: TGCGCCAGCCGAGATGGAGACAGGGGCGTTAATGAAAAACTGTTTTTT. Protein sequence: CASRDGDRGVNEKLFF.